Below, 19 T cell receptor beta chains from the same sample are listed, as sequenced in a study of blood T cell repertoires in COVID-19. Assay: immunoSEQ multiplex PCR; the TCRdb copy retains only in-frame clones and omits some. The sample consists of roughly 73,000 clones, around 87% of them appearing once. Sequenced material: peripheral blood. The receptors shown here come from a woman of 80 years or more with active or convalescent COVID-19.

The rearrangement links TRBV19 to TRBJ1-1, with D tentatively TRBD1 (6 bases). The length of the CDR3 is 14 residues. Germline loops: CDR1 LNHDA, CDR2 SQIVND (reference sequence). V was cut by 1 base and J by 0 bases, with 6 bases left in between. CDR3: CASSIGQVNTEAFF. CDR3 nucleotides: TGTGCCAGTAGTATAGGACAGGTGAACACTGAAGCTTTCTTT.

The rearrangement joins TRBV5-6 to TRBJ2-2; 7 bases match TRBD1. The germline gives CDR1 SGHDT, CDR2 YYEEEE. V trimming: 4 bases; J trimming: 9 bases; junction bases outside the gene matches: 6. The CDR3 totals 13 residues. The CDR3 DNA sequence: TGTGCCAGCAGCGTACAGGGGCGCTGGGAGCTGTTTTTT. As protein: CASSVQGRWELFF.

There are a few counts of this clone. V and J are TRBV2 and TRBJ1-5; a weak D match, TRBD1 (6 bases). Germline CDR1 and CDR2: SNHLY and FYNNEI. The V end was cut by 9 bases, the J end by 4 bases, with 13 bases between. The CDR3 runs to 13 residues. The CDR3 here is CASVEGVNQPQHF. The CDR3 coding sequence is TGTGCCAGTGTCGAGGGGGTTAATCAGCCCCAGCATTTT.

The chain employs TRBV4-3 and TRBJ1-5; 7 bases fit TRBD1. Trimming at V came to 4 bases and at J to 2 bases, leaving 5 bases not matched to a gene. From germline, CDR1 is LGHNA and CDR2 YSLEER. This CDR3 is 15 amino acids long. CDR3 residues: CASSPEGAGNQPQHF. CDR3 DNA: TGCGCCAGCAGCCCCGAGGGGGCAGGCAATCAGCCCCAGCATTTT.

V gene TRBV7-3 combines with J gene TRBJ1-1; D is unresolved. Deletions cut 4 bases from V and 6 bases from J, with 12 bases between. The germline CDR1 and CDR2 sequences are SGHTA and FQGTGA. This CDR3 comprises 13 residues. CDR3 loop: CASSSDSASEAFF. Here the CDR3 DNA reads TGTGCCAGCAGCTCTGACTCGGCTTCTGAAGCTTTCTTT.

The chain carries TRBV7-2 and TRBJ1-2; D possibly corresponds to TRBD1 (5 bases). The length of the CDR3 is 14 residues. CDR1 and CDR2 from the germline V gene are SGHTA and FQGNSA. V lost 6 bases and J 5 bases, leaving 16 bases between the germline ends. CDR3 sequence: CASRAVGGEYGYTF. The CDR3 DNA reads as TGTGCCAGCAGGGCCGTCGGGGGGGAATATGGCTACACCTTC. The full variable domain, in which reference TRBV7-2 and TRBJ1-2 provide the parts outside the CDR3, is GAGVSQSPSNKVTEKGKDVELRCDPISGHTALYWYRQSLGQGLEFLIYFQGNSAPDKSGLPSDRFSAERTGGSVSTLTIQRTQQEDSAVYLCASRAVGGEYGYTFGSGTRLTVV.

The chain joins TRBV5-1 to TRBJ2-3; D gene ambiguous. CDR1 and CDR2 (germline): SGHRS, YFSETQ. Trimming cost V 3 bases and J 1 base, with 12 bases left between them. CDR3 length equals 15 residues. CDR3 sequence: CASSYRVRGTDTQYF. DNA of the CDR3: TGCGCCAGCAGCTACCGGGTACGGGGCACAGATACGCAGTATTTT.

The V gene is TRBV4-3, the J gene TRBJ2-3; the match to TRBD2 covers 10 bases. The V gene end was trimmed by 4 bases and the J gene end by 1 base; junction bases not matched to a gene: 14. CDR1 and CDR2 (germline): LGHNA, YSLEER. The CDR3 extends over 19 amino acids. The CDR3 sequence is CASSPRTTSGWRGTDTQYF. The CDR3 nucleotides are TGCGCCAGCAGCCCACGGACGACTAGCGGGTGGAGAGGCACAGATACGCAGTATTTT.

V gene TRBV7-2 combines with J gene TRBJ2-5; 8 bases align to TRBD1. V trimming: 5 bases; J trimming: 5 bases; junction bases outside the gene matches: 10. Germline CDR1 reads SGHTA; CDR2 reads FQGNSA. The CDR3 has 15 residues. CDR3 nucleotide sequence: TGTGCCAGCAGCCTGATTTCAGGGGGCAGGGAGACCCAGTACTTC. This encodes CASSLISGGRETQYF.

J is TRBJ2-3 and V is TRBV5-1; no reliable D call. Germline-derived CDR1 and CDR2 are SGHRS and YFSETQ. The CDR3 consists of 14 residues. Deletions cut 0 bases from V and 3 bases from J, with 8 bases between. The CDR3 reads CASSLDGGTDTQYF. The DNA of the CDR3 is TGCGCCAGCAGCTTGGATGGCGGAACAGATACGCAGTATTTT. Together with reference TRBV5-1 and TRBJ2-3, the CDR3 gives the full variable domain: KAGVTQTPRYLIKTRGQQVTLSCSPISGHRSVSWYQQTPGQGLQFLFEYFSETQRNKGNFPGRFSGRQFSNSRSEMNVSTLELGDSALYLCASSLDGGTDTQYFGPGTRLTVL.

The rearrangement joins TRBV5-8 to TRBJ2-2; 14 nucleotides agree with TRBD2. Germline loops: CDR1 SGHTS, CDR2 YDEGEE. V shed 3 bases, J shed 7 bases, and the junction held 8 bases outside the gene matches. The CDR3 totals 17 residues. CDR3: CASSSPGLAGVDGELFF. The CDR3 DNA reads as TGTGCCAGCAGCTCCCCGGGACTAGCGGGAGTGGACGGGGAGCTGTTTTTT.

V is TRBV4-3 and J is TRBJ2-2; tentatively, D is TRBD2 (6 bases). V was cut by 1 base and J by 1 base, with 7 bases left in between. The germline V gene encodes CDR1 LGHNA and CDR2 YSLEER. The CDR3 covers 15 residues. The CDR3 coding sequence is TGCGCCAGCAGCCAAGTGGGGGGGAACACCGGGGAGCTGTTTTTT. Translated: CASSQVGGNTGELFF.

This chain connects TRBV7-6 to TRBJ2-3; TRBD2 agrees at 9 bases. From germline, CDR1 is SGHVS and CDR2 FNYEAQ. This CDR3 contains 17 residues. Trimming removed 2 bases from V and 2 bases from J; junction bases left unmatched: 8. CDR3 in amino acids: CASSLRRAGGNTDTQYF. CDR3 bases: TGTGCCAGCAGCTTAAGGCGGGCGGGGGGGAACACAGATACGCAGTATTTT. The variable domain in full, with the rest retrieved from reference TRBV7-6 and TRBJ2-3, is GAGVSQSPRYKVTKRGQDVALRCDPISGHVSLYWYRQALGQGPEFLTYFNYEAQQDKSGLPNDRFSAERPEGSISTLTIQRTEQRDSAMYRCASSLRRAGGNTDTQYFGPGTRLTVL.

This clone was seen a few times. The J gene is TRBJ2-5, the V gene TRBV7-2; possibly TRBD2 for D (5 bases). Germline V lookup: CDR1 SGHTA, CDR2 FQGNSA. This CDR3 region has 15 residues. The V end was cut by 0 bases, the J end by 5 bases, with 13 bases between. This CDR3 is CASSLARLAVETQYF. The DNA of the CDR3 is TGTGCCAGCAGCTTAGCGCGTCTAGCTGTGGAGACCCAGTACTTC.

The J gene is TRBJ1-1, the V gene TRBV10-3; D unresolved. The CDR3 is made up of 12 amino acids. Germline values: CDR1 ENHRY, CDR2 SYGVKD. V lost 3 bases to trimming and J lost 11 bases, with 13 bases between them. The CDR3 region is CAISEDAGGAFF. The CDR3 region has the DNA TGTGCCATCAGTGAAGATGCGGGAGGGGCTTTCTTT.

The chain employs TRBV18 and TRBJ2-7, with a tentative D call TRBD1 (6 bases). V lost 3 bases to trimming and J lost 5 bases, with 11 bases between them. CDR1 and CDR2 (germline): KGHSH, LQKENI. The CDR3 sequence is 13 residues long. DNA for the CDR3: TGTGCCAGCTCACCTGGACAGTCCCACGAGCAGTACTTC. Residues: CASSPGQSHEQYF.

V usage is TRBV2 and J usage is TRBJ2-7; no clear D gene. CDR3 size: 13 residues. In germline, CDR1 is SNHLY, CDR2 FYNNEI. Trimming took 4 bases from V and 3 from J, leaving 10 bases between them. CDR3: CASSVQAGYEQYF. CDR3 coding DNA: TGTGCCAGCAGTGTTCAGGCAGGCTACGAGCAGTACTTC.

The rearrangement uses TRBV3-1 (or the pseudogene TRBV3-2) and TRBJ2-3, with D possibly being TRBD1 (7 bases). Germline V gives CDR1 LGHDT, CDR2 YNNKEL (reference sequence). The CDR3 covers 18 residues. V shed 2 bases and J shed 2 bases, with 20 bases lying between them. This CDR3 is CASSQWYLQGGSTDTQYF. The CDR3 bases are TGTGCCAGCAGCCAATGGTATCTGCAGGGGGGATCCACAGATACGCAGTATTTT.

The rearrangement uses TRBV7-2 and TRBJ2-7, with TRBD1 matching over 8 bases. The CDR3 is 13 residues long. Germline CDR1 and CDR2: SGHTA and FQGNSA. Unmatched junction bases numbered 5, after V lost 4 bases and J lost 6 bases. CDR3 sequence: CASSWTGRGEQYF. The CDR3 DNA reads TGTGCCAGCAGCTGGACAGGGAGAGGCGAGCAGTACTTC.